One and the same sample provided the 10 T cell receptor beta chains below, sequenced in a study of CD8+ T cells in alopecia areata. Reverse transcription of extracted RNA yielded cDNA, which provided the sequencing template. The repertoire was sequenced with immunoSEQ multiplex PCR; TCRdb's copy has only in-frame clones and lacks some. The sample has fewer than 200,000 clones; 60% to 75% are singletons. Treatment meaning: oral pan-JAK inhibitor, 5-10 mg twice daily. The source was CD4+ T cells sorted from blood, collected at week 24, from a patient treated with tofacitinib. These receptors were taken from a human donor with alopecia areata.

J is TRBJ2-7 and V is TRBV2; either TRBD1 or TRBD2 may fit D (7 bases each). CDR3 length: 14 residues. Between the trimmed V and J ends, which lost 11 bases and 0 bases, there was a span of 17 bases. Germline CDR1 SNHLY, CDR2 FYNNEI. As DNA, the CDR3 is TGTGCCTCCCAGGGGGGGGTCCACTCCTACGAGCAGTACTTC. Its translation: CASQGGVHSYEQYF.

Written as DNA, the CDR3 is TGTGCCAGCTCCCAGGGAGGAGGGGACTACGAGCAGTACTTC. Protein sequence: CASSQGGGDYEQYF. The rearrangement links TRBV18 to TRBJ2-7; perhaps TRBD2 as D (6 bases). This CDR3 has 14 residues. The V gene's germline CDR1 is KGHSH and CDR2 LQKENI. The V end lost 6 bases, the J end lost 3 bases, and 15 bases lay between the germline ends.

The chain joins TRBV28 to TRBJ1-1; 8 bases align to TRBD1. Germline V gives CDR1 MDHEN, CDR2 SYDVKM. Germline trimming cut 3 bases from V and 4 bases from J; bases unmatched to any gene: 4. The CDR3 spans 14 residues. The CDR3 coding sequence is TGTGCCAGCAGTTTTGACAGGGGTATCACTGAAGCTTTCTTT. Translating gives CASSFDRGITEAFF.

This clone was recorded a few times. The chain combines TRBV2 with TRBJ2-3; 12 nucleotides agree with TRBD2. V lost 5 bases and J lost 4; bases outside the gene matches: 4. The CDR3 runs 15 residues. Germline V CDR1 and CDR2: SNHLY, FYNNEI. The CDR3 DNA follows: TGTGCCAGCAGTCCTAGCGGGGGGGGTGCAGATACGCAGTATTTT. Encoded protein: CASSPSGGGADTQYF.

Ten or more counts support this clone. The gene calls are TRBV4-1 and TRBJ1-5; D is undetermined. Germline values: CDR1 MGHRA, CDR2 YSYEKL. The ends were cut back, 0 bases at V and 3 bases at J, with 15 bases in the middle. This CDR3 has 17 residues. As DNA, the CDR3 is TGCGCCAGCAGCCAAGAAAATCTTGGGGTTGCCAATCAGCCCCAGCATTTT. Amino acid sequence: CASSQENLGVANQPQHF.

This chain joins TRBV5-1 and TRBJ2-7; the D gene is possibly TRBD1 (5 bases). The CDR3 length is 14 residues. Germline V gene lookup returns CDR1 SGHRS and CDR2 YFSETQ. Trimming took 5 bases from V and 2 from J, leaving 14 bases between them. CDR3 DNA: TGCGCCAGCAGGTCGACAGCTACAACCTACGAGCAGTACTTC. This sequence encodes CASRSTATTYEQYF.

The chain has TRBV30 and TRBJ2-7; no definite D call. Germline CDR1 GTSNPN, CDR2 SVGIG (reference sequence). CDR3 length equals 13 residues. Trimming removed 0 bases at V and 7 bases at J, with 13 bases between. The CDR3 is CAWSVLGPGEQYF. The CDR3 DNA follows: TGTGCCTGGAGTGTATTGGGCCCCGGGGAGCAGTACTTC.

The chain uses TRBV6-5 and TRBJ1-1, with 9 bases lining up with TRBD1. Looked up from germline, CDR1 is MNHEY and CDR2 is SVGAGI. The CDR3 consists of 12 residues. V dropped 6 bases and J dropped 7; count of bases not matched to a gene: 3. CDR3 nucleotides: TGTGCCAGCAGCCTGACAGGGGGTGAAGCTTTCTTT. This encodes CASSLTGGEAFF.

On this clone itself: The sample holds other DNA sequences that translate to the same CDR3. The chain employs TRBV29-1 and TRBJ1-3; D is ambiguous. Germline V gives CDR1 SQVTM, CDR2 ANQGSEA. Trimming removed 6 bases from V and 0 bases from J, with 6 bases in between. The CDR3 has 12 residues. CDR3 loop: CSVDVSGNTIYF. The CDR3 nucleotides read TGCAGCGTCGACGTCTCTGGAAACACCATATATTTT.

The chain joins TRBV7-2 to TRBJ2-1; D is perhaps TRBD1 (6 bases). Germline V CDR1 and CDR2: SGHTA, FQGNSA. The CDR3 has 13 residues. The V and J ends lost 6 bases and 5 bases respectively, with 11 bases between them. CDR3 region: CASSLRQDNEQFF. The CDR3 DNA follows: TGTGCCAGCAGTCTCCGACAGGACAATGAGCAGTTCTTC.